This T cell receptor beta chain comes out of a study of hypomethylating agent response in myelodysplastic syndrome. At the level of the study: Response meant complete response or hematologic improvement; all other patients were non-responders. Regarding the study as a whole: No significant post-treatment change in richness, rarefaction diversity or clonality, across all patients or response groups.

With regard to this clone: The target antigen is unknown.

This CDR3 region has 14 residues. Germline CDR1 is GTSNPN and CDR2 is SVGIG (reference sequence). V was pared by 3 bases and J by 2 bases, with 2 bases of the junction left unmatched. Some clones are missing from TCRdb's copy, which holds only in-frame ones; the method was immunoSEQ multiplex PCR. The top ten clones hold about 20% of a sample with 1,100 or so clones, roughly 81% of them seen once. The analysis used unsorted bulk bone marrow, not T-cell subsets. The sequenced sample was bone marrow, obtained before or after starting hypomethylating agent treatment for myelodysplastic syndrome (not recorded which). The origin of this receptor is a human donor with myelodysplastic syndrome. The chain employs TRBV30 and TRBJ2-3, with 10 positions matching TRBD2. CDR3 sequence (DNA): TGTGCCTGGAGGGGACTAGCGTACACAGATACGCAGTATTTT. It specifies CAWRGLAYTDTQYF. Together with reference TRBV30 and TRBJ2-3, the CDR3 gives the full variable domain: SQTIHQWPATLVQPVGSPLSLECTVEGTSNPNLYWYRQAAGRGLQLLFYSVGIGQISSEVPQNLSASRPQDRQFILSSKKLLLSDSGFYLCAWRGLAYTDTQYFGPGTRLTVL.